The TCR beta chain described here comes from a study of response to subunit inactivated influenza vaccine. The study's findings and limits: That few new T cells are recruited by each seasonal influenza vaccination was the authors' suggestion.

Deletions cut 1 base from V and 0 bases from J, with 9 bases between. Germline values: CDR1 LGHNA, CDR2 YSLEER. The CDR3 totals 15 residues. One entry per CDR3 protein results from TCRdb running MiXCR on the RT-PCR reads. The repertoire has around 320,000 distinct CDR3 sequences, approximately 20% of them found once; the top ten carry 10% to 13%. This clonotype appeared a few times. What it binds is unknown. The source of this sequence is a man aged 50 to 69 who received an inactivated influenza vaccine. Sequences were derived from PBMCs from blood, sampled about 20 months after vaccination. The rearrangement uses TRBV4-3 and TRBJ1-2; the D is unclear. CDR3 residues: CASSQVAPTNYGYTF. The DNA for the CDR3 is TGCGCCAGCAGCCAAGTAGCTCCAACTAACTATGGCTACACCTTC.